This T cell receptor beta chain was recovered during a study of CD8+CD57+ T cells in acquired aplastic anemia (dated by TCRdb to the late 2010s). Turning to the overall study: On average, sorted CD4+ and CD8+ cells yielded around 3.1 ug of extracted DNA, with a range of about 0.19 to 30 ug. CD8+CD57+ expansion was defined as a frequency above the mean frequency observed in healthy subjects. The investigation overall reported the following: Although under 35 CD8+ CDR3 sequences were shared by patients and controls, these sequences appeared highly expressed in patients and within the immunodominant clones of patients. Between patients and healthy controls, no significant difference in CD8+ Simpson's diversity was found (P=0.060).

Patients chosen for sequencing had shown expansion of CD8+CD57+ cells by flow cytometry. Severe acquired aplastic anemia was diagnosed in all patients according to International Study of Aplastic Anemia and Agranulocytosis and Camitta criteria. At the time blood was sampled, none of the patients had received any therapy. In the study, sorted CD4+ and CD8+ blood T cells from patients with severe aplastic anemia and from healthy subjects underwent deep sequencing of TCR repertoires. Patients were enrolled under clinicaltrials.gov protocols 00001620, 01623167, 00001397, 00071045, 00081523 and 00961064 in the USA. Ficoll-Paque density gradient centrifugation was used to isolate peripheral blood mononuclear cells. Before DNA was extracted, CD4+ and CD8+ T cells were sorted using either FACS or magnetic beads. TCR beta VDJ combination and CDR3 sequence profiling used genomic DNA as the template. An Illumina HiSeq 2000 was the platform used for TCR repertoire sequencing. In the source study's methods: TRBV/TRBJ rearrangement plots, CDR3 size and DJ length profiles, and Simpson's diversity index were used to evaluate the repertoires. The most abundant DNA sequence in the deep sequencing data was defined as the immunodominant clone. CDR3 amino acid sequences were checked for sharing across subjects and were also compared against the VDJdb database and published repertoires. The public reads were run again by TCRdb, first through fastp at Q25 and then through MiXCR, and only productive beta chains were kept. Rows with a matching CDR3 protein are joined into one entry that keeps the most common DNA and genes. The V and J calls were determined by TCRdb, not by the authors. Here the sample has 450,000 to 600,000 distinct CDR3 sequences; around 30% occur a single time. The ten largest clones take up less than 1% of the sample.

A single count supports this clonotype. The clone's antigen remains unknown. Base-call qualities are not available, and no considerably larger clone is one nucleotide away. A lone read is weak support. The specimen was sorted CD4+, CD8+, or CD8+CD57+ T cells (not recorded which) from PBMCs. The receptor was derived from a human donor with aplastic anemia.

DNA sequence: TGTGCCAGCAGGAGGAATCGACTAGCGGGAGATACGCAGTATTTT. Translation gives CASRRNRLAGDTQYF. Rearrangement joined TRBV6-2 or TRBV6-3 to TRBJ2-3, with 10 middle bases fitting TRBD2. Relative to germline, V is missing 6 bases and J is missing 5 bases, with 8 bases of the junction outside any gene match. The CDR3 starts with the cysteine, ends with the phenylalanine, and has 15 residues. Only CDR3 DNA is held: 45 bases, read in frame from base 1. The CDR1 and CDR2 encoded by the germline V gene are MNHEY and SVGEGT.